The 21 T cell receptor beta chains below were found in one sample sequenced in a study of T cells in tuberculosis. As for time point: new active TB diagnosis, blood taken before or within 7 days of starting treatment. The method was immunoSEQ multiplex PCR; TCRdb's version includes in-frame clones alone and lacks a portion of them. The sample includes 20,000 to 25,000 clones, 70% to 85% of them seen just once. Material: PBMCs, obtained at tuberculosis diagnosis. These receptors came from an adult with tuberculosis.

The chain links TRBV7-2 to TRBJ1-2, with 7 positions matching TRBD1. V gave up 4 bases and J gave up 2 bases; unmatched junction bases: 4. This CDR3 has 14 residues. Germline lookup yields CDR1 SGHTA and CDR2 FQGNSA. CDR3 bases: TGTGCCAGCAGCTGGCCGACAGGGAACTATGGCTACACCTTC. It encodes CASSWPTGNYGYTF. Full variable domain (remainder filled in from reference TRBV7-2 and TRBJ1-2): GAGVSQSPSNKVTEKGKDVELRCDPISGHTALYWYRQSLGQGLEFLIYFQGNSAPDKSGLPSDRFSAERTGGSVSTLTIQRTQQEDSAVYLCASSWPTGNYGYTFGSGTRLTVV.

The CDR3 region is CASSFLMSRVSYEQYF. The CDR3 DNA sequence: TGTGCCAGCAGTTTTCTTATGAGCAGGGTCTCCTACGAGCAGTACTTC. The chain has TRBV28 and TRBJ2-7; D is possibly TRBD1 (5 bases). V shed 3 bases and J shed 0 bases, with 15 bases lying between them. Germline V gene sequence: CDR1 MDHEN, CDR2 SYDVKM. This CDR3 comprises 16 residues.

The rearrangement uses TRBV9 and TRBJ1-3; perhaps TRBD1 as D (5 bases). This CDR3 is built from 14 residues. Trimming took 3 bases from V and 4 from J, leaving 11 bases between them. CDR1 is SGDLS, CDR2 YYNGEE, per germline. CDR3 sequence reads: CASSAKGLGNTIYF. In DNA, the CDR3 is TGTGCCAGCAGCGCGAAGGGGTTGGGAAACACCATATATTTT.

The chain joins TRBV7-2 to TRBJ2-7, with a possible D match to TRBD1 (5 bases). V was clipped by 3 bases and J by 3 bases, with 9 bases between them. The CDR3 loop spans 13 amino acids. Per germline, CDR1 SGHTA and CDR2 FQGNSA. CDR3 sequence (DNA): TGTGCCAGCAGCTTCGGACACCTCTACGAGCAGTACTTC. This encodes CASSFGHLYEQYF.

V usage is TRBV6-1 and J usage is TRBJ2-3; no reliable D call. CDR1 and CDR2 (germline): MNHNS, SASEGT. V was cut by 1 base and J by 4 bases, with 9 bases left in between. The CDR3 contains 14 residues. CDR3 DNA sequence: TGTGCCAGCAGTGAAGAGAGATCTTCAGATACGCAGTATTTT. Translation gives CASSEERSSDTQYF.

The chain links TRBV4-3 to TRBJ2-3, with a possible D match to TRBD2 (7 bases). V was pared by 0 bases and J by 2 bases, with 12 bases between. This CDR3 contains 16 residues. In germline, CDR1 is LGHNA, CDR2 YSLEER. CDR3 amino acids: CASSQEKGGNTDTQYF. CDR3 in DNA: TGCGCCAGCAGCCAAGAAAAGGGGGGGAACACAGATACGCAGTATTTT.

The chain uses TRBV19 and TRBJ1-5, with unresolved D. CDR3 length: 13 amino acids. Trimming removed 5 bases from V and 4 bases from J, with 9 bases in between. Germline V gene lookup returns CDR1 LNHDA and CDR2 SQIVND (reference sequence). The CDR3 nucleotides are TGTGCCAGTAGTTCACAGCAAAATCAGCCCCAGCATTTT. It encodes CASSSQQNQPQHF.

The chain recombines TRBV5-1 with TRBJ1-2; D ambiguous. The V end was cut by 0 bases, the J end by 6 bases, with 6 bases between. The CDR3 sequence is 12 residues long. Germline CDR1 is SGHRS and CDR2 is YFSETQ. The CDR3 loop reads CASSLGADGYTF. The CDR3 DNA follows: TGCGCCAGCAGCTTGGGGGCAGATGGCTACACCTTC.

J is TRBJ2-3 and V is TRBV6-5; a possible D gene is TRBD1 (6 bases). CDR3 size: 12 residues. Germline CDR1 and CDR2: MNHEY and SVGAGI. V was shortened by 6 bases and J by 6 bases, with 10 bases between the two germline ends. This CDR3 is CASRHRGDTQYF. The CDR3 nucleotides are TGTGCCAGCAGACATAGGGGGGATACGCAGTATTTT.

The rearrangement uses TRBV30 and TRBJ2-3; D is uncertain. Germline assignment: CDR1 GTSNPN and CDR2 SVGIG (reference sequence). CDR3 size: 13 residues. V lost 1 base and J 7 bases, leaving 12 bases between the germline ends. The CDR3 sequence: CAWSDDILYTQYF. In DNA, the CDR3 is TGTGCCTGGAGTGACGACATCTTGTATACGCAGTATTTT.

This chain uses TRBV6-6 with TRBJ1-2; unclear D gene. The germline V gene encodes CDR1 MNHNY and CDR2 SVGAGI (reference sequence). The V gene lost 6 bases and the J gene lost 1 base, with 9 bases spanning the gap. The CDR3 consists of 13 residues. The CDR3 DNA follows: TGTGCCAGCAGGGACGGACTTAACTATGGCTACACCTTC. Amino acid sequence: CASRDGLNYGYTF.

In its sample, this clone was seen a few times. The chain recombines TRBV7-9 with TRBJ1-2; 7 bases line up with TRBD1. This CDR3 contains 12 residues. J lost 6 bases, V lost 5 bases, and 3 bases had no gene match. The germline CDR1 and CDR2 sequences are SEHNR and FQNEAQ (reference sequence). The CDR3: CASSGTGDGYTF. Here the CDR3 DNA reads TGTGCCAGCAGCGGTACAGGGGATGGCTACACCTTC.

The J gene is TRBJ1-1, the V gene TRBV19, with TRBD1 matching over 7 bases. The CDR3 spans 14 residues. Losses at the gene ends were 11 bases for V and 0 bases for J; bases not matched to a gene: 9. Germline V gene lookup returns CDR1 LNHDA and CDR2 SQIVND (reference sequence). The CDR3: CACRGQFMNTEAFF. CDR3 in DNA: TGTGCCTGTCGGGGACAGTTCATGAACACTGAAGCTTTCTTT. The full variable domain, in which reference TRBV19 and TRBJ1-1 provide the parts outside the CDR3, is DGGITQSPKYLFRKEGQNVTLSCEQNLNHDAMYWYRQDPGQGLRLIYYSQIVNDFQKGDIAEGYSVSREKKESFPLTVTSAQKNPTAFYLCACRGQFMNTEAFFGQGTRLTVV.

The chain has TRBV6-1 and TRBJ2-4, with D perhaps TRBD1 (6 bases). The germline CDR1 and CDR2 sequences are MNHNS and SASEGT. Trimming left V 7 bases short and J 6 bases short, with 10 bases between. The CDR3 totals 12 residues. DNA of the CDR3: TGTGCCAGCACCCCGGACAGAAACATTCAGTACTTC. It yields the protein CASTPDRNIQYF.

The chain joins TRBV4-1 to TRBJ2-1; 9 bases fit TRBD2. The V gene end was trimmed by 1 base and the J gene end by 0 bases; junction bases not matched to a gene: 10. The CDR3 is 19 residues long. The V gene's germline CDR1 is MGHRA and CDR2 YSYEKL. CDR3 bases: TGCGCCAGCAGCCAAGCTGCGACTAGCGGTCCGGGCTCCTACAATGAGCAGTTCTTC. It translates to CASSQAATSGPGSYNEQFF.

CDR3 sequence: CASSVVRGTVEQFF. The DNA for the CDR3 is TGTGCCAGCAGCGTAGTAAGGGGGACGGTCGAGCAGTTCTTC. The V gene is TRBV9, the J gene TRBJ2-1; D is possibly TRBD1 (6 bases). Trimming removed 0 bases from V and 10 bases from J, with 14 bases in between. The CDR3 contains 14 residues. Per germline, CDR1 SGDLS and CDR2 YYNGEE.

The chain carries TRBV28 and TRBJ2-7, with D maybe TRBD1 (6 bases). CDR1 and CDR2 from the germline V gene are MDHEN and SYDVKM. The CDR3 contains 13 residues. With 7 bases removed from V and 4 bases from J, the gap between germline ends came to 14 bases. The CDR3 DNA follows: TGTGCCAGCACCGAGGGGGACAAATACGAGCAGTACTTC. It translates to CASTEGDKYEQYF.

The chain links TRBV20-1 to TRBJ2-7, with D maybe TRBD1 (5 bases). From germline, CDR1 is DFQATT and CDR2 SNEGSKA (reference sequence). V shed 1 base and J shed 7 bases, with 8 bases lying between them. The length of the CDR3 is 11 residues. CDR3 in DNA: TGCAGTGCTAGAGCCAGGGTTGAGCAGTACTTC. Amino acid sequence: CSARARVEQYF.

This chain uses TRBV19 with TRBJ2-1, with TRBD1 matching over 10 bases. V was pared by 5 bases and J by 5 bases, with 6 bases of the junction left unmatched. Germline V lookup: CDR1 LNHDA, CDR2 SQIVND (reference sequence). This CDR3 comprises 15 residues. CDR3 region: CASSRRDRGNNEQFF. DNA for the CDR3: TGTGCCAGTAGTCGCCGGGACAGGGGAAACAATGAGCAGTTCTTC.

The V call is TRBV7-9, the J call TRBJ2-2; the D is unclear. The germline gives CDR1 SEHNR, CDR2 FQNEAQ (reference sequence). The length of the CDR3 is 12 residues. The V end was cut by 5 bases, the J end by 3 bases, with 4 bases between. CDR3 region: CASSPYTGELFF. In DNA, the CDR3 is TGTGCCAGCAGCCCGTACACCGGGGAGCTGTTTTTT.

The J gene is TRBJ1-3, the V gene TRBV28; 7 bases align to TRBD1. J was trimmed by 4 bases and V by 5 bases; bases with no gene match: 11. Germline CDR1 MDHEN, CDR2 SYDVKM. The CDR3 runs to 16 residues. CDR3 amino acids: CASSLYPDRAGNTIYF. The CDR3 DNA reads as TGTGCCAGCAGTCTCTACCCCGACAGGGCCGGAAACACCATATATTTT.